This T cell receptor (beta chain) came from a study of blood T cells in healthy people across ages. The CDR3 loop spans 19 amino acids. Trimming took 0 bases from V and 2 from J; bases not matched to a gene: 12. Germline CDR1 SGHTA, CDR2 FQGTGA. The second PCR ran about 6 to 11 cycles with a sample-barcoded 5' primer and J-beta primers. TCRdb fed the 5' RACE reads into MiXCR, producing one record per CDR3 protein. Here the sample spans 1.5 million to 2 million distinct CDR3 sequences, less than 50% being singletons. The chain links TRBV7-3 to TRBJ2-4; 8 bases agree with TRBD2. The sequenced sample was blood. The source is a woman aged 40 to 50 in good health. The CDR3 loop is CASSLTGGGSGGSKNIQYF. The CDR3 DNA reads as TGTGCCAGCAGCTTAACGGGTGGAGGGAGCGGGGGTTCCAAAAACATTCAGTACTTC.